The 21 T cell receptor beta chains listed next were all sequenced from one sample in a study of T cells in Graves' hyperthyroidism and ophthalmopathy. Authors of the study amplified TCR beta CDR3 regions from RNA transcripts. The HTBI set primed first-round TCR CDR3 RT-PCR. One entry per CDR3 protein, called by TCRdb with MiXCR from the multiplex PCR reads. The repertoire holds about 410,000 distinct CDR3 sequences, with 14% to 15% as singletons. Material: blood. The receptors were gathered from a man aged 18 to 29 with Graves' ophthalmopathy.

Comment on this clonotype: A much larger clone lies a single base off, so this may be a read error. J is TRBJ1-1 and V is TRBV5-6, with D possibly matching TRBD1 (6 bases). Germline V lookup: CDR1 SGHDT, CDR2 YYEEEE. The length of the CDR3 is 12 residues. DNA for the CDR3: TGTGCCAGCAGCATAGGACAGTATGAAGCTCTCTTT. This gives the protein CASSIGQYEALF. The full variable domain, rest sourced from reference TRBV5-6 and TRBJ1-1, is DAGVTQSPTHLIKTRGQQVTLRCSPKSGHDTVSWYQQALGQGPQFIFQYYEEEERQRGNFPDRFSGHQFPNYSSELNVNALLLGDSALYLCASSIGQYEALFGQGTRLTVV.

This clonotype was counted ten times or more. V gene TRBV27 combines with J gene TRBJ2-1; the match to TRBD2 covers 14 bases. Per the germline V gene, CDR1 is MNHEY and CDR2 is SMNVEV (reference sequence). J lost 7 bases, V lost 4 bases, and 9 bases had no gene match. The CDR3 runs 17 residues. DNA of the CDR3: TGTGCCAGCAGTTCCGGACTAGCGGGAGGTCCAGAGAATGAGCAGTTCTTC. This gives the protein CASSSGLAGGPENEQFF.

This clonotype was picked up many times. The chain employs TRBV6-2 or TRBV6-3 and TRBJ2-1; 9 bases align to TRBD1. Germline assignment: CDR1 MNHEY and CDR2 SVGEGT. J was trimmed by 6 bases and V by 0 bases; bases with no gene match: 3. This CDR3 spans 15 amino acids. Here the CDR3 reads CASSYSGTGPNEQFF. CDR3 DNA sequence: TGTGCCAGCAGTTACTCCGGGACAGGGCCCAATGAGCAGTTCTTC.

The genes are TRBV6-2 or TRBV6-3 and TRBJ1-2; D not resolved. Trimming cost V 10 bases and J 4 bases, with 13 bases left between them. This CDR3 has 12 residues. In germline, CDR1 is MNHEY, CDR2 SVGEGT. The CDR3 bases are TGTGCCACCAGAGCGGTCCTCTATGGCTACACCTTC. It codes for CATRAVLYGYTF.

This clonotype was seen ten or more times. The rearrangement uses TRBV3-1 and TRBJ2-7; TRBD2 matches at 10 bases. From germline, CDR1 is LGHDT and CDR2 YNNKEL (reference sequence). The ends lost 5 bases at V and 3 bases at J; junction bases unmatched: 10. The CDR3 runs 16 residues. In nucleotides, the CDR3 is TGTGCCAGCAGCTTCATTACTAGCGGGGCGGTCTACGAGCAGTACTTC. Encoded protein: CASSFITSGAVYEQYF.

J is TRBJ2-1 and V is TRBV10-1, with D tentatively TRBD1 (6 bases). CDR1 WNHNN and CDR2 SYGVQD come from the germline V gene (reference sequence). V gave up 3 bases and J gave up 7 bases, with 13 bases separating them. The CDR3 is 14 residues long. The DNA for the CDR3 is TGCGCCAGCAGTGACAGGGGCGAATTTAATGAGCAGTTCTTC. This encodes CASSDRGEFNEQFF.

This clonotype was observed many times. This chain links TRBV7-2 with TRBJ2-3; D is uncertain. CDR3 length: 14 amino acids. CDR1 is SGHTA and CDR2 is FQGNSA in the germline V gene. V lost 4 bases, J lost 3 bases, and 11 bases lay in between. CDR3 amino acids: CASSSRSWTDTQYF. The CDR3, as DNA: TGTGCCAGCAGCTCCCGCAGCTGGACAGATACGCAGTATTTT.

The V and J genes are TRBV30 and TRBJ2-3; D possibly corresponds to TRBD1 (7 bases). Germline V gene sequence: CDR1 GTSNPN, CDR2 SVGIG (reference sequence). The CDR3 covers 15 residues. V was pared by 1 base and J by 3 bases, with 14 bases between. In nucleotides, the CDR3 is TGTGCCTGGAGTGGAGGCAGGGGGAGGACAGATACGCAGTATTTT. Translation gives CAWSGGRGRTDTQYF.

V is TRBV25-1 and J is TRBJ2-2; TRBD1 matches 8 bases. Germline V CDR1 and CDR2: MGHDK, SYGVNS. The CDR3 consists of 16 residues. The V segment lost 5 bases and the J segment 2 bases; nucleotides outside the gene matches: 7. This CDR3 is CASSLGGQANTGELFF. CDR3 in DNA: TGTGCCAGCAGTTTAGGGGGACAGGCTAACACCGGGGAGCTGTTTTTT.

A remark on this clonotype: Because the CDR3 is missing its conserved closing phenylalanine or tryptophan, this is likely a read error. It is unclear where the CDR3 begins or ends on the DNA, so no DNA is shown, and the CDR3 is as TCRdb lists it. The chain links TRBV7-3 to TRBJ2-7. Ends included, the CDR3 has 9 residues. The germline gives CDR1 SGHTA, CDR2 FQGTGA. CDR3: CASSLRRTL.

This rearrangement joins TRBV19 to TRBJ2-7; D is possibly TRBD1 (5 bases). The CDR3 is 14 amino acids. Germline CDR1 LNHDA, CDR2 SQIVND (reference sequence). Trimming cost V 0 bases and J 6 bases, with 12 bases left between them. CDR3 protein: CASSIEAGMCEQYF. In DNA, the CDR3 is TGTGCCAGTAGTATAGAGGCAGGGATGTGCGAGCAGTACTTC. The full variable domain, completed using reference TRBV19 and TRBJ2-7, is DGGITQSPKYLFRKEGQNVTLSCEQNLNHDAMYWYRQDPGQGLRLIYYSQIVNDFQKGDIAEGYSVSREKKESFPLTVTSAQKNPTAFYLCASSIEAGMCEQYFGPGTRLTVT.

This clonotype was detected ten times or more. The genes are TRBV4-1 and TRBJ2-7; perhaps TRBD2 as D (5 bases). The CDR3 spans 11 residues. CDR1 is MGHRA and CDR2 is YSYEKL in the germline V gene. Trimming stripped 3 bases from V and 7 bases from J, with 7 bases between. The CDR3 loop reads CASSHTGEQYF. CDR3 sequence (DNA): TGCGCCAGCAGCCACACGGGGGAGCAGTACTTC.

This clonotype was recorded many times. The chain employs TRBV11-2 and TRBJ2-3; D is possibly TRBD1 (6 bases). Trimming took off 2 bases at V and 2 bases at J, with 17 bases between the two ends. Looked up from germline, CDR1 is SGHAT and CDR2 is FQNNGV. CDR3 length equals 17 residues. CDR3 residues: CASSLPRTAISTDTQYF. As DNA, the CDR3 is TGTGCCAGCAGCTTACCCCGGACAGCGATTTCCACAGATACGCAGTATTTT.

V usage is TRBV30 and J usage is TRBJ2-3; D is possibly TRBD1 (5 bases). V was cut by 0 bases and J by 6 bases, with 7 bases left in between. From germline, CDR1 is GTSNPN and CDR2 SVGIG (reference sequence). CDR3 length: 12 amino acids. For the CDR3, the DNA is TGTGCCTGGAGTGTAAGGGGCGATACGCAGTATTTT. This encodes CAWSVRGDTQYF.

This clonotype was counted at least ten times. The rearrangement links TRBV4-1 to TRBJ2-3; D is perhaps TRBD1 (5 bases). CDR1 and CDR2 (germline): MGHRA, YSYEKL. This CDR3 has 16 residues. The V end was cut by 0 bases, the J end by 4 bases, with 14 bases between. CDR3 in DNA: TGCGCCAGCAGCCAAGAGGGTAACAGGAAATCAGATACGCAGTATTTT. Translation: CASSQEGNRKSDTQYF.

The count of this clonotype is one. This rearrangement joins TRBV29-1 to TRBJ2-4; D remains ambiguous. Germline V gives CDR1 SQVTM, CDR2 ANQGSEA. Trimming removed 4 bases at V and 6 bases at J, with 19 bases between. CDR3 length equals 15 residues. This chain's CDR3 is CSVVGSKAPGNIQYF. The CDR3 bases are TGCAGCGTTGTCGGGTCCAAAGCCCCGGGAAACATTCAGTACTTC. Drawing the rest from reference TRBV29-1 and TRBJ2-4, the complete variable domain is SAVISQKPSRDICQRGTSLTIQCQVDSQVTMMFWYRQQPGQSLTLIATANQGSEATYESGFVIDKFPISRPNLTFSTLTVSNMSPEDSSIYLCSVVGSKAPGNIQYFGAGTRLSVL.

With regard to this clonotype: Compared with germline, one end of the junction differs, possibly owing to a read error. The chain carries TRBV5-4 and TRBJ2-3; D remains unclear. This CDR3 has 12 amino acids. CDR1 and CDR2 (germline): SGHNT, YYREEE (reference sequence). In DNA, the CDR3 is TGTGCCGGCAGCTCCGGGTGGTATACGCAGTATTTT. It is translated as CAGSSGWYTQYF.

This clonotype was counted at least ten times. The V gene is TRBV29-1, the J gene TRBJ2-1, with 13 bases fitting TRBD2. This CDR3 is built from 12 residues. V lost 7 bases, J lost 6 bases, and 0 bases stayed unmatched. Germline V gene data show CDR1 as SQVTM and CDR2 as ANQGSEA. CDR3: CSGTSGGNEQFF. CDR3 nucleotides: TGCAGCGGGACTAGCGGGGGCAATGAGCAGTTCTTC.

This clonotype came up many times. The chain is built from TRBV12-3 or TRBV12-4 and TRBJ2-2; TRBD2 matches 7 bases. The length of the CDR3 is 15 residues. V shed 7 bases and J 4 bases; nucleotides not matched to a gene: 9. CDR3 sequence: CASKSGEGLTGELFF. The CDR3 nucleotides read TGTGCCAGCAAGTCGGGGGAGGGGCTCACCGGGGAGCTGTTTTTT.

The chain combines TRBV5-1 with TRBJ2-1, with TRBD2 matching over 13 bases. J was trimmed by 9 bases and V by 4 bases; bases with no gene match: 7. CDR3 length: 15 residues. The germline V gene encodes CDR1 SGHRS and CDR2 YFSETQ. CDR3 in DNA: TGCGCCAGCAGCCCGGGACTAGCGGGAAGGGGTGAGCAGTTCTTC. Protein product: CASSPGLAGRGEQFF.

This chain joins TRBV4-1 and TRBJ2-7; D might be TRBD1 (5 bases). The length of the CDR3 is 13 residues. The V gene's germline CDR1 is MGHRA and CDR2 YSYEKL. The V gene lost 5 bases and the J gene lost 2 bases, with 10 bases spanning the gap. The CDR3 here is CASSDRNTYEQYF. The CDR3 region has the DNA TGCGCCAGCAGCGACAGAAATACCTACGAGCAGTACTTC.